These T cell receptor beta chains were read from a single sample in a study of blood T cell repertoires in COVID-19. Clones were read by immunoSEQ multiplex PCR, and TCRdb kept only the in-frame ones, dropping some. The sample carries roughly 90,000 clones, 89% recorded once. Material for sequencing was peripheral blood. These receptors originate from a woman older than 75 with active COVID-19. The CDR3 runs from the conserved cysteine through the conserved F or W. A D gene is named only where the DNA matches it firmly. Size is omitted from some rows. Given values are once, few, many or a class for expanded clones.

TRBD2,TRBV15,-,TRBJ2-4,TGTGCCACCAGCAGAGCCCATGCGGGAGTTGTAAACATTCAGTACTTC,CATSRAHAGVVNIQYF
-,TRBV9,-,TRBJ1-4,TGTGCCAGCAGCGTAGGGGCAGGAAGAAATGAAAAACTGTTTTTT,CASSVGAGRNEKLFF
-,TRBV6-6,once,TRBJ1-1,TGTGCCAGCAGTTACGAGCGGACTGAAGCTTTCTTT,CASSYERTEAFF
-,TRBV28,-,TRBJ1-4,TGTGCCAGCAGTTTGAGAGCAACTAATGAAAAACTGTTTTTT,CASSLRATNEKLFF
-,TRBV5-4,-,TRBJ2-7,TGTGCCAGCAGCCGGACCCTCACAGGGTCCCACGAGCAGTACTTC,CASSRTLTGSHEQYF
TRBD2,TRBV19,-,TRBJ2-1,TGTGCCAGTACCATCCCGGAGCTAGCGGGAGTCCCCGAGCAGTTCTTC,CASTIPELAGVPEQFF
-,TRBV13,few,TRBJ2-7,TGTGCCAGCAGGCCTACCGGGACTTCCTCCGAGCAGCAGTACTTC,CASRPTGTSSEQQYF
TRBD1,TRBV28,-,TRBJ2-7,TGTGCCAGCAGTCCCCCCGGGACAGGGCTCCGTGAGCAGTACTTC,CASSPPGTGLREQYF
-,TRBV28,once,TRBJ1-1,TGTGCCAGCACCCCTCCTCGGAACACTGAAGCTTTCTTT,CASTPPRNTEAFF
TRBD1,TRBV11-3,-,TRBJ2-7,TGTGCCAGCAGCACGGGACAGGGGAGCGAGCAGTACTTC,CASSTGQGSEQYF
-,TRBV29-1,few,TRBJ1-4,TGCAGCGCCATTTTTACCGGGTCCCTTGAAAAACTGTTTTTT,CSAIFTGSLEKLFF
TRBD1,TRBV18,-,TRBJ1-4,TGTGCCAGCTCACACAAACCAGGGGGGCGCTTAATTGCAACTAATGAAAAACTGTTTTTT,CASSHKPGGRLIATNEKLFF
TRBD2,TRBV15,-,TRBJ2-1,TGTGCCACCAGCAGCCCCCTGGGACTAGCGATGGGGAATGAGCAGTTCTTC,CATSSPLGLAMGNEQFF
-,TRBV24-1,-,TRBJ2-3,TGTGCCACCAGTCCTCCGGGACACAAACACACAGATACGCAGTATTTT,CATSPPGHKHTDTQYF
-,TRBV7-2,-,TRBJ2-3,TGTGCCAGCAGCTTAGCGGGCCTAAGCACAGATACGCAGTATTTT,CASSLAGLSTDTQYF
TRBD1,TRBV13,-,TRBJ2-3,TGTGCCAGCAGCCCCGGCAGACAGGGGACAGATACGCAGTATTTT,CASSPGRQGTDTQYF
TRBD1,TRBV11-2,-,TRBJ2-4,TGTGCCAGCAGCTTAGATCGAACAGGGGCGGACATTCAGTACTTC,CASSLDRTGADIQYF
TRBD2,TRBV4-2,-,TRBJ2-3,TGTGCCAGCAGCCCAGCTAGCGGGAGGGAGGTAGATACGCAGTATTTT,CASSPASGREVDTQYF
-,TRBV19,-,TRBJ2-6,TGTGCCAGTAGTACGCTTGTTAGCTCTGGGGCCAACGTCCTGACTTTC,CASSTLVSSGANVLTF
-,TRBV15,-,TRBJ1-5,TGTGCCACCAGCAGAGCGGGTGGAAATTTCCAGCCCCAGCATTTT,CATSRAGGNFQPQHF
-,TRBV21-1,-,TRBJ2-1,TGTGCCAGCAGCCACCCGAAGTTACCGGGACTAGCGGATTACAATGAGCAGTTCTTC,CASSHPKLPGLADYNEQFF
-,TRBV7-5,once,TRBJ2-5,TGTGTCAGAAGCCCATCTAGGGGCAGGCAAGAGACCCAGTACTTC,CVRSPSRGRQETQYF
-,TRBV13,-,TRBJ1-1,TGTGCCAGCAGCCAAAGTGGGGCGTGGACTGAAGCTTTCTTT,CASSQSGAWTEAFF
-,TRBV20-1,-,TRBJ1-2,TGCAGTGCCCAAGCCACGGTGGGCTACACCTTC,CSAQATVGYTF
TRBD2,TRBV19,-,TRBJ2-3,TGTGCCAGTAGTGGGGGAACTAGCGGGAGTCATCCTAGCACAGATACGCAGTATTTT,CASSGGTSGSHPSTDTQYF